The clone carrying this TCR beta chain was detected once. Its antigen is currently unknown. This sequence may be a read error, since a much larger clone differs from it by one base. The sample belongs to a study of tumor and adjacent non-tumor tissue in lung cancer. Study-wide findings and caveats: Higher tumor TCR diversity was associated with shorter survival.

A modified ARM-PCR protocol with three rounds of nested PCR amplified TCRbeta. MiXCR was run by TCRdb on the multiplex PCR reads, yielding one entry per CDR3 protein. The sample holds 100,000 to 150,000 distinct CDR3 sequences, roughly 67% seen once. The template was RNA from unsorted bulk tissue. The CDR3 spans 15 residues. V gave up 6 bases and J gave up 2 bases, with 15 bases separating them. This sequence joins TRBV12-3 or TRBV12-4 and TRBJ2-3, with a possible D match to TRBD2 (6 bases). The receptor was derived from a young man with non-small cell lung cancer. Material for sequencing was lung tumor tissue. The chain's CDR3 is CASSPVVRDTDTQYF. As DNA, the CDR3 is TGTGCCAGCAGCCCAGTAGTGCGGGACACAGATACGCAGTATTTT.